The rows below give T cell receptor beta chains drawn from one sample of a study of cytotoxic CD8 clonotypes in ibrutinib-treated CLL. Profiling relied on immunoSEQ multiplex PCR, and the TCRdb table lists in-frame clones only, not all of them. The repertoire holds about 72,000 clones, with 80% as singletons. The source material was PBMCs, sampled at disease progression, from a patient treated with ibrutinib. These receptors were obtained from a human donor with chronic lymphocytic leukemia. Both conserved end residues are part of each CDR3. Fields, in order: D gene, clone size, V gene, J gene, CDR3 DNA, CDR3 protein. A D gene is named only where the DNA matches it firmly. Only some rows state a clone size, as once, few, many or a class for expanded clones.

d_gene: NA; abundance: NA; v_gene: TRBV5-4; j_gene: TRBJ1-3; CDR3nt: TGTGCCAGCAGCTTGATTGGGTCCTCTGGAAACACCATATATTTT; CDR3aa: CASSLIGSSGNTIYF
d_gene: TRBD1; abundance: NA; v_gene: TRBV18; j_gene: TRBJ2-7; CDR3nt: TGTGCCAGCTCACCACCGACACAGGGGAGCTACGAGCAGTACTTC; CDR3aa: CASSPPTQGSYEQYF
d_gene: NA; abundance: NA; v_gene: TRBV5-1; j_gene: TRBJ2-7; CDR3nt: TGCGCCAGCAGCTACCGGACAGGGAGGGAAGAGCAGTACTTC; CDR3aa: CASSYRTGREEQYF
d_gene: TRBD1; abundance: NA; v_gene: TRBV9; j_gene: TRBJ1-2; CDR3nt: TGTGCCAGCGACAGGGATGGCTATGGCTACACCTTC; CDR3aa: CASDRDGYGYTF
d_gene: NA; abundance: NA; v_gene: TRBV9; j_gene: TRBJ1-6; CDR3nt: TGTGCCAGCAGCGTACGCGTGTGGGATCGGAGCAATAATTCACCCCTCCACTTT; CDR3aa: CASSVRVWDRSNNSPLHF
d_gene: NA; abundance: few; v_gene: TRBV27; j_gene: TRBJ1-3; CDR3nt: TGTGCCAGCGACGGCAGGGCCCGCTCTGGAAACACCATATATTTT; CDR3aa: CASDGRARSGNTIYF
d_gene: NA; abundance: NA; v_gene: TRBV10-1; j_gene: TRBJ2-2; CDR3nt: TGCGCCAGCAGGACCGACGCCGGGGAGCTGTTTTTT; CDR3aa: CASRTDAGELFF
d_gene: NA; abundance: few; v_gene: TRBV7-8; j_gene: TRBJ2-7; CDR3nt: TGTGCCAGCAGCTTAGCCCCGGGACACCTCTACGAGCAGTACTTC; CDR3aa: CASSLAPGHLYEQYF
d_gene: TRBD2; abundance: NA; v_gene: TRBV9; j_gene: TRBJ2-5; CDR3nt: TGTGCCAGCAGCGTAGACGCGGGAGGGCCCCTGGGGGCCCAGTACTTC; CDR3aa: CASSVDAGGPLGAQYF
d_gene: NA; abundance: NA; v_gene: TRBV13; j_gene: TRBJ2-2; CDR3nt: TGTGCCAGCAGCCTAGGCCAGTTCGCGAACACCGGGGAGCTGTTTTTT; CDR3aa: CASSLGQFANTGELFF